This section outlines one TCR beta chain sequence together with its context. Original processing notes: Amplifying reference gene primers gave estimates of nucleated cell counts. The repertoire was sequenced with immunoSEQ multiplex PCR; TCRdb's copy has only in-frame clones and lacks some. The V and J calls and the clone size are those of that table, but D and trimming were determined from the DNA. The table shows about 70,000 clones, with over 75% occurring only once. This sample stems from a study of blood T cell repertoires in COVID-19. Study-wide context: Samples came from the United States, Italy and Spain, spanning acute and convalescent COVID-19. PBMCs, B-cell-depleted T cells, or T cells provided the cDNA or gDNA that made up the material.

Germline V gene lookup returns CDR1 LGHNA and CDR2 YSLEER. The CDR3 is made up of 14 amino acids. The ends were cut back, 3 bases at V and 0 bases at J, with 7 bases in the middle. This chain uses TRBV4-3 with TRBJ2-3; tentative D call: TRBD1 (5 bases). Sequences were obtained from peripheral blood. This clonotype was obtained from a human donor in a cohort sampled during active COVID-19. CDR3 sequence reads: CASSHRESTDTQYF. The CDR3 DNA reads TGCGCCAGCAGCCACAGGGAAAGCACAGATACGCAGTATTTT.